Each of the 11 T cell receptor beta chains below was sequenced from the same sample in a study of cytotoxic CD8 clonotypes in ibrutinib-treated CLL (dated by TCRdb to about 2021). The time point label on this specimen signifies: approximately 25 months on ibrutinib. Libraries came from the immunoSEQ multiplex PCR assay. The table was pulled from immuneACCESS by TCRdb, which kept in-frame rearrangements only. Such tables lose some clones; where checked, under half of the loss comes from unresolved V genes, and the rest has no known cause. In this sample the table shows approximately 150,000 clones, approximately 84% of which occur a single time. Together, the top ten hold about 4.9% of the sample. The sequences come from PBMCs, collected after 24 months of ibrutinib treatment. The source of these receptors is a human donor with chronic lymphocytic leukemia.

This clone was counted a few times. The rearrangement uses TRBV6-5 and TRBJ1-1; D unclear. V was trimmed by 2 bases and J by 3 bases, leaving 7 bases between them. The CDR3 is made up of 13 amino acids. Germline loops: CDR1 MNHEY, CDR2 SVGAGI. CDR3 protein: CASSYGGDTEAFF. As DNA, the CDR3 is TGTGCCAGCAGTTACGGTGGGGACACTGAAGCTTTCTTT.

This clone was counted between two and nine times. The chain uses TRBV6-5 and TRBJ1-5, with 7 nucleotides matching TRBD1. CDR3 length equals 14 residues. CDR1 is MNHEY and CDR2 is SVGAGI in the germline V gene. The junction had 9 bases not matched to a gene; V was cut back by 7 bases and J by 6 bases. CDR3: CASKRQGPGQPQHF. DNA of the CDR3: TGTGCCAGCAAGAGACAGGGTCCTGGTCAGCCCCAGCATTTT.

This chain connects TRBV7-3 to TRBJ2-1; the match to TRBD2 covers 7 bases. The trim removed 3 bases at V and 12 bases at J, leaving 17 bases unmatched. This CDR3 contains 16 residues. In germline, CDR1 is SGHTA, CDR2 FQGTGA. CDR3 DNA sequence: TGTGCCAGCAGCTTTTCTGCTGGGGCGGAGGGAGGGAGGCAGTTCTTC. Residues: CASSFSAGAEGGRQFF.

This clone was detected a few times. The DNA for the CDR3 is TGTGCCAGCAGCAAAAGGGGACTGAGCAATCAGCCCCAGCATTTT. Protein: CASSKRGLSNQPQHF. This rearrangement joins TRBV21-1 to TRBJ1-5. TRBV21-1 is a recognized pseudogene. The CDR3 contains 15 residues.

This chain joins TRBV6-6 and TRBJ2-7; no reliable D call. The CDR3 has 13 amino acids. Trimming shortened V by 0 bases and J by 3 bases, and 6 bases separated the two germline ends. Germline loops: CDR1 MNHNY, CDR2 SVGAGI (reference sequence). CDR3 coding DNA: TGTGCCAGCAGTTACTCCTCCCTCTACGAGCAGTACTTC. As protein: CASSYSSLYEQYF.

This clone was seen just once. The CDR3: CASSQPAGTGRNYGYTF. CDR3 sequence (DNA): TGCGCCAGCAGCCAGCCCGCCGGGACAGGGCGGAACTATGGCTACACCTTC. The chain recombines TRBV4-1 with TRBJ1-2, with 9 bases fitting TRBD1. V shed 3 bases, J shed 2 bases, and the junction held 10 bases outside the gene matches. CDR1 and CDR2 from the germline V gene are MGHRA and YSYEKL. CDR3 size: 17 residues.

The rearrangement links TRBV18 to TRBJ2-7; a possible D gene is TRBD1 (6 bases). V dropped 6 bases and J dropped 2 bases, with 17 bases sitting between them. The CDR3 is 15 residues long. Germline V CDR1 and CDR2: KGHSH, LQKENI. CDR3 region: CASSHTDRFPYEQYF. In nucleotides, the CDR3 is TGTGCCAGCTCTCATACGGACAGATTCCCCTACGAGCAGTACTTC.

This chain joins TRBV5-6 and TRBJ1-2; TRBD1 matches 7 bases. V lost 2 bases, J lost 2 bases, and 3 bases stayed unmatched. Germline values: CDR1 SGHDT, CDR2 YYEEEE. There are 14 residues in the CDR3. The CDR3 loop reads CASSLSQGNYGYTF. In DNA, the CDR3 is TGTGCCAGCAGCTTATCACAGGGGAACTATGGCTACACCTTC.

The chain recombines TRBV5-1 with TRBJ2-3; 9 nucleotides align to TRBD2. The ends lost 3 bases at V and 4 bases at J; junction bases unmatched: 12. CDR1 is SGHRS, CDR2 YFSETQ, per germline. The CDR3 sequence is 17 residues long. This chain's CDR3 is CASSSAPIAGEPDTQYF. DNA for the CDR3: TGCGCCAGCAGCTCGGCCCCAATAGCGGGGGAACCAGATACGCAGTATTTT.

The V and J genes are TRBV19 and TRBJ1-5; perhaps TRBD1 as D (5 bases). V lost 2 bases and J 0 bases, leaving 8 bases between the germline ends. Germline lookup yields CDR1 LNHDA and CDR2 SQIVND (reference sequence). The CDR3 spans 15 residues. The CDR3 DNA follows: TGTGCCAGTAGTATACGGACAACTAGCAATCAGCCCCAGCATTTT. This encodes CASSIRTTSNQPQHF. The full variable domain, in which reference TRBV19 and TRBJ1-5 provide the parts outside the CDR3, is DGGITQSPKYLFRKEGQNVTLSCEQNLNHDAMYWYRQDPGQGLRLIYYSQIVNDFQKGDIAEGYSVSREKKESFPLTVTSAQKNPTAFYLCASSIRTTSNQPQHFGDGTRLSIL.

V usage is TRBV19 and J usage is TRBJ1-2; weak D call: TRBD1 (5 bases). Trimming left V 6 bases short and J 5 bases short, with 10 bases between. Germline values: CDR1 LNHDA, CDR2 SQIVND (reference sequence). CDR3 size: 12 residues. DNA of the CDR3: TGTGCCAGTAGCCCCGGGGGTTATGGCTACACCTTC. This gives the protein CASSPGGYGYTF. Combining the CDR3 with reference TRBV19 and TRBJ1-2 gives the whole variable domain DGGITQSPKYLFRKEGQNVTLSCEQNLNHDAMYWYRQDPGQGLRLIYYSQIVNDFQKGDIAEGYSVSREKKESFPLTVTSAQKNPTAFYLCASSPGGYGYTFGSGTRLTVV.